This TCR beta chain was sequenced in a study of T cell responses to AZD1222 COVID-19 vaccine. The CDR3 has 15 residues. Deletions cut 1 base from V and 7 bases from J, with 14 bases between. Germline V CDR1 and CDR2: MNHNS, SASEGT. Of note for this clone: Its antigen is unknown.

Study-wide results and limits: Nearly half of spike-specific TCRs reportedly go after variant regions that carry no mutations. Spike-wide coverage was observed for vaccine-associated CD4 TCRs, with dominant responses at 160-218 and 743-854. Donors in the cohort were predominantly white British and more often female, and clonal diversity was possibly underestimated. Baseline seropositives among AZD1222 recipients totaled only 5 to 7.

Here immunoSEQ multiplex PCR was the method, and the copy in TCRdb shows in-frame clones only, minus some. The sample lists about 99,000 clones, 75% to 90% occurring once. The V call is TRBV6-1, the J call TRBJ2-1; D tentatively reads TRBD1 or TRBD2 (6 bases each). The sample consisted of peripheral blood, taken on day 0 of AZD1222 vaccination. This clonotype was sampled from an adult in good health. Here the CDR3 DNA reads TGTGCCAGCAGTGAAGTGTGGGGGGCTGGAAATGAGCAGTTCTTC. Protein: CASSEVWGAGNEQFF.